This T cell receptor (beta chain) was sequenced in a study of response to subunit inactivated influenza vaccine. Broader study findings: The authors suggested that every seasonal influenza vaccination recruits few new T cells.

TCRdb re-derived calls from the RT-PCR reads in MiXCR, one entry per CDR3 protein. The sample records roughly 670,000 distinct CDR3 sequences, 12% to 15% being singletons. This CDR3 region has 14 residues. The V end lost 7 bases, the J end lost 0 bases, and 10 bases lay between the germline ends. Comment on this clonotype: What it binds is not known.

The receptor comes from a man aged 50 to 59 who received an inactivated influenza vaccine. V gene TRBV12-3 or TRBV12-4 combines with J gene TRBJ1-5; D call uncertain. The material sequenced was PBMCs from blood, taken 14 to 15 days before vaccination. The CDR3 region is CASNILHSNQPQHF. In DNA, the CDR3 is TGTGCCAGCAATATTCTCCATAGCAATCAGCCCCAGCATTTT.